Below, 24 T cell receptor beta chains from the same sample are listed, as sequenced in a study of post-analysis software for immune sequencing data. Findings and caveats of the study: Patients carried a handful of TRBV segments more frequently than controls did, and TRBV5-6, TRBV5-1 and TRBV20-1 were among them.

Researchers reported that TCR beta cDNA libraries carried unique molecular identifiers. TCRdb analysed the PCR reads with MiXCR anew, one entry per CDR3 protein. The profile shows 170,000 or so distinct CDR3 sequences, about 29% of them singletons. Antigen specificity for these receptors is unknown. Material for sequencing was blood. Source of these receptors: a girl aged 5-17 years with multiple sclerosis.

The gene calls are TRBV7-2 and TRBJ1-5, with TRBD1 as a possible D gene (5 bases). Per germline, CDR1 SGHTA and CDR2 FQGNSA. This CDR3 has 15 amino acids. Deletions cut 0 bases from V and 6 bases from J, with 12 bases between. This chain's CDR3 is CASSLARGVGQPQHF. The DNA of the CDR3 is TGTGCCAGCAGCTTAGCACGGGGGGTAGGTCAGCCCCAGCATTTT.

CDR3 sequence: CAWSVSHYEQYF. The DNA of the CDR3 is TGTGCCTGGAGTGTATCCCATTACGAGCAGTACTTC. The chain couples TRBV30 to TRBJ2-5; D not resolved. The J call may be wrong; the DNA end is better matched by TRBJ2-7. Germline CDR1 GTSNPN, CDR2 SVGIG (reference sequence). CDR3 length: 12 amino acids.

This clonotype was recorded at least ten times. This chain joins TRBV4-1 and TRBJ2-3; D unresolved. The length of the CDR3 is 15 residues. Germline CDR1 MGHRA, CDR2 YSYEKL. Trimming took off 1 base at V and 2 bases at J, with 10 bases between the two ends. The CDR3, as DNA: TGCGCCAGCAGCCAAGGAAAGTTCCTCACAGATACGCAGTATTTT. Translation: CASSQGKFLTDTQYF.

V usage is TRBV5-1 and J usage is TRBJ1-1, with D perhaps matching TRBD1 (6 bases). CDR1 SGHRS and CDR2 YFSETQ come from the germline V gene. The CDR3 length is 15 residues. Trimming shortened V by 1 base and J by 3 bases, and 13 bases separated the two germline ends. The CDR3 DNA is TGCGCCAGCAGCTTGACAGGGCAAGTCGACACTGAAGCTTTCTTT. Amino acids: CASSLTGQVDTEAFF. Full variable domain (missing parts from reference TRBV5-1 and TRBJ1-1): KAGVTQTPRYLIKTRGQQVTLSCSPISGHRSVSWYQQTPGQGLQFLFEYFSETQRNKGNFPGRFSGRQFSNSRSEMNVSTLELGDSALYLCASSLTGQVDTEAFFGQGTRLTVV.

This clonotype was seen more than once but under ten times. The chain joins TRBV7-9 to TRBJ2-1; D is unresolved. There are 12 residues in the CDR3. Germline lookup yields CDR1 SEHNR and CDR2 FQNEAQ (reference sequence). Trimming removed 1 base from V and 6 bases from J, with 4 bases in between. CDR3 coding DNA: TGTGCCAGCAGCTTAGGGAGCAATGAGCAGTTCTTC. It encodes CASSLGSNEQFF.

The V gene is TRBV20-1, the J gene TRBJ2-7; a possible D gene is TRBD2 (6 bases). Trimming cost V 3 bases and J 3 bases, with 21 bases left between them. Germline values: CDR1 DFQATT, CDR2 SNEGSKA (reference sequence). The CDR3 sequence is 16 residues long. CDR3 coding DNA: TGCAGTGCTAGTGATAGCGGATCCGATCTTTTCTACGAGCAGTACTTC. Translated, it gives CSASDSGSDLFYEQYF.

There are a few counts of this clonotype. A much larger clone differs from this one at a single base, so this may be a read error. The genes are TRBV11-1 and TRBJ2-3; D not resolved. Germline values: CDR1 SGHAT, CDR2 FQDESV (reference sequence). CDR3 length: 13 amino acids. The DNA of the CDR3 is TGTGCCGGCAGCTTAAGGGCGACAGATACGCAGTATTTT. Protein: CAGSLRATDTQYF.

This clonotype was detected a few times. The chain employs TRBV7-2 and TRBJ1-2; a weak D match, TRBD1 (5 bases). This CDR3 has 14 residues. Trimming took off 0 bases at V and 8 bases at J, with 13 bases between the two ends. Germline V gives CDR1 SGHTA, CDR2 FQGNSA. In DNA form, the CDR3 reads TGTGCCAGCAGCTTAGCGTTACAGGCGGACGGCTACACCTTC. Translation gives CASSLALQADGYTF.

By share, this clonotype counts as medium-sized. The CDR3 region is CASLQGGKESEQYF. The CDR3 nucleotides are TGTGCCAGCCTGCAGGGAGGGAAAGAGAGCGAGCAGTACTTC. The chain couples TRBV2 to TRBJ2-7, with TRBD2 identical over 7 bases. The germline CDR1 and CDR2 sequences are SNHLY and FYNNEI. There are 14 residues in the CDR3. J lost 6 bases, V lost 8 bases, and 13 bases had no gene match.

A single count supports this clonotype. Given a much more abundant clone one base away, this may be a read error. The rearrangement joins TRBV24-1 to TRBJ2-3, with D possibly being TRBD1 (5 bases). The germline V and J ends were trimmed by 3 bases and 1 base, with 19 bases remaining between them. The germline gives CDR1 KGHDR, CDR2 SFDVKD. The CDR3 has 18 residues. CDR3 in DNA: TGTGCCACCAGTGATCGGATTGGGGCTGGCGCCTGCACAGATACGCAGTATTTT. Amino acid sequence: CATSDRIGAGACTDTQYF.

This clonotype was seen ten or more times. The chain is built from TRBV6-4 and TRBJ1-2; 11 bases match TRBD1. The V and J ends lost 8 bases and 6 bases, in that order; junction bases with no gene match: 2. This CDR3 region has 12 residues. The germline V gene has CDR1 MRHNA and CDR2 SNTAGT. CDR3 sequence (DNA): TGTGCCAGCCCGGGACAGGGGGATGGCTACACCTTC. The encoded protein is CASPGQGDGYTF.

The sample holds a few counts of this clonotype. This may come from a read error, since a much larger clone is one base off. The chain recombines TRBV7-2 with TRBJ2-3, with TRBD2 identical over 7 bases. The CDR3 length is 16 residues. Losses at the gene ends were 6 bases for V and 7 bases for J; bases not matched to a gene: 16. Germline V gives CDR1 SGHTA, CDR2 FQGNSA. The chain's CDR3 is CASSSPGLVAGNTQYF. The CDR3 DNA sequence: TGTGCCAGCAGTTCTCCCGGACTAGTCGCGGGGAATACGCAGTATTTT.

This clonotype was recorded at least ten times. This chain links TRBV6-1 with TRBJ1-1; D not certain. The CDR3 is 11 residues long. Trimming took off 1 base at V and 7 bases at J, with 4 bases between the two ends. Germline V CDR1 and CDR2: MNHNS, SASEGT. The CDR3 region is CASSEEYEAFF. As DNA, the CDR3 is TGTGCCAGCAGTGAAGAGTATGAAGCTTTCTTT.

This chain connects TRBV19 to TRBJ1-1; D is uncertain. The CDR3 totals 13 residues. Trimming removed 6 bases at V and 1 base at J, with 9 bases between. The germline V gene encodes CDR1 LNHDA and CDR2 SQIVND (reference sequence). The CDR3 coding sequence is TGTGCCAGTAGATTTACAGAGAACACTGAAGCTTTCTTT. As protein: CASRFTENTEAFF.

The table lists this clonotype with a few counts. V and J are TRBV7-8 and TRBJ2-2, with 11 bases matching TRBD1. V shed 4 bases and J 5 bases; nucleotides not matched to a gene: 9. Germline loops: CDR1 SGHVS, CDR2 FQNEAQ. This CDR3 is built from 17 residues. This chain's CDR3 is CASSSSGTGGGTGELFF. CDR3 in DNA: TGTGCCAGCAGCTCCTCCGGGACAGGGGGAGGAACCGGGGAGCTGTTTTTT. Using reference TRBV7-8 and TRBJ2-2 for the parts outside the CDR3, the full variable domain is GAGVSQSPRYKVAKRGQDVALRCDPISGHVSLFWYQQALGQGPEFLTYFQNEAQLDKSGLPSDRFFAERPEGSVSTLKIQRTQQEDSAVYLCASSSSGTGGGTGELFFGEGSRLTVL.

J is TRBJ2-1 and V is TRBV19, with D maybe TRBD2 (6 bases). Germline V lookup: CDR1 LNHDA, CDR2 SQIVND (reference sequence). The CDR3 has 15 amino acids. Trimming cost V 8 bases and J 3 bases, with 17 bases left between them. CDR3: CASGAGIMGYNEQFF. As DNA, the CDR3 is TGTGCCAGTGGGGCGGGAATCATGGGCTACAATGAGCAGTTCTTC.

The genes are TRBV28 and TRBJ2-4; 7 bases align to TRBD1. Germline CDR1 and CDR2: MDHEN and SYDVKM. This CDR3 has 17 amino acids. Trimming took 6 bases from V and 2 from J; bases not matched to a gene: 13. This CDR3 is CASSSYTYRGTKNIQYF. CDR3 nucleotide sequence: TGTGCCAGCAGCAGTTATACATACAGGGGAACCAAAAACATTCAGTACTTC.

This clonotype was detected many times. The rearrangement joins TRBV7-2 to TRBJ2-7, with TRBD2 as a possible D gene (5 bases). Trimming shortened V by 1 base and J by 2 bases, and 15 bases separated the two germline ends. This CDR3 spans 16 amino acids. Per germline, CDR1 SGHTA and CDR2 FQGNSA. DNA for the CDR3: TGTGCCAGCAGCTTAGGACTACCCCGATCAGCCTACGAGCAGTACTTC. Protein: CASSLGLPRSAYEQYF.

The CDR3, as DNA: TGTGCCAGCAGGAACCAAGGCGATAGCTCCTACGAGCAGTACTTC. Its protein is CASRNQGDSSYEQYF. The chain recombines TRBV28 with TRBJ2-7, with no clear D. The CDR3 is 15 amino acids. Deletions cut 6 bases from V and 0 bases from J, with 15 bases between. CDR1 and CDR2 from the germline V gene are MDHEN and SYDVKM.

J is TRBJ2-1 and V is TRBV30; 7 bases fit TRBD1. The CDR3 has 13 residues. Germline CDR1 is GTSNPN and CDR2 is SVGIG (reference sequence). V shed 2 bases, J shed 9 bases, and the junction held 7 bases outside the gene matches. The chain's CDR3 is CAWSRQGSGEQFF. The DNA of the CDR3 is TGTGCCTGGAGTCGACAGGGATCCGGTGAGCAGTTCTTC.

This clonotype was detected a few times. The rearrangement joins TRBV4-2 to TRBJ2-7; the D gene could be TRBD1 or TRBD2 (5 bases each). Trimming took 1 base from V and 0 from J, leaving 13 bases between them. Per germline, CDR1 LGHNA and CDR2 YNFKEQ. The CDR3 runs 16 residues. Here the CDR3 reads CASSQASGRDSYEQYF. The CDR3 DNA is TGTGCCAGCAGCCAAGCCTCGGGACGGGACTCCTACGAGCAGTACTTC.

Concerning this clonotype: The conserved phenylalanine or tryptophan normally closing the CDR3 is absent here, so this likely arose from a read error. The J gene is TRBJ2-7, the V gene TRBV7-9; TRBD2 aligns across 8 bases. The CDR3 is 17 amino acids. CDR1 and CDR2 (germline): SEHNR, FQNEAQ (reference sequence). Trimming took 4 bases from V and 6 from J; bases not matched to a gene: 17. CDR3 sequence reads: CASSSPSQRESFLEQYL. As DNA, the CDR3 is TGTGCCAGCAGCTCGCCCTCCCAGCGGGAGAGTTTCCTCGAGCAGTACTTG.

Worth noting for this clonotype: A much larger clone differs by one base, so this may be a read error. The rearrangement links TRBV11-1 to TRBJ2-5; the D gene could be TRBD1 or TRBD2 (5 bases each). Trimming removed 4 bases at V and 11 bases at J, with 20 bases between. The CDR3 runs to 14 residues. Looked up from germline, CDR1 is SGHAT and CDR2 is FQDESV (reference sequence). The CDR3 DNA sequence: TGTGCCAGCAGCTCCAGTACGGGGCGTATTGAGCAGTACTTC. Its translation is CASSSSTGRIEQYF.

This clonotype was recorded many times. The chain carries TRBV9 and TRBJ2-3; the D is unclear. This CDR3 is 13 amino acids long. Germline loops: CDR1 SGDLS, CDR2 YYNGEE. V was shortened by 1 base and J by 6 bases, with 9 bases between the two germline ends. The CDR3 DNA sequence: TGTGCCAGCAGCGTACTCACCGCGGATACGCAGTATTTT. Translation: CASSVLTADTQYF.